The 19 T cell receptor beta chains presented below share a single source sample, sequenced in a study of regulatory T cells in long-lasting Graves disease. Arm-PCR of CDR3 regions and iRepertoire HTBI primers were the basis on which TCR beta libraries were built. TCRdb independently ran MiXCR on the multiplex PCR reads; one entry per CDR3 protein. Found here are 250,000 to 400,000 distinct CDR3 sequences, 18% of them singletons; the top ten hold around 37%. Specified time point: newly diagnosed GD, antithyroid drugs for less than 3 months. Preparation of the TCR library used RNA extracted from PBMCs. Specimen: peripheral blood mononuclear cells (PBMCs), collected at new diagnosis, from a patient treated with antithyroid drugs. The receptors stem from a female donor with Graves disease.

This clonotype was observed many times. This rearrangement joins TRBV18 to TRBJ2-7; 13 positions agree with TRBD2. Trimming cost V 2 bases and J 6 bases; bases outside gene matches: 7. Germline V gene sequence: CDR1 KGHSH, CDR2 LQKENI. The CDR3 runs 16 residues. CDR3 loop: CASSPGLAGASGEQYF. The CDR3 DNA is TGTGCCAGCTCACCAGGACTAGCGGGAGCTAGTGGCGAGCAGTACTTC.

The chain is built from TRBV12-3 or TRBV12-4 and TRBJ1-1, with D hard to call. The CDR3 is 16 amino acids. The germline V and J ends were trimmed by 2 bases and 4 bases, with 17 bases remaining between them. The CDR3 nucleotides are TGTGCCAGCAGTTTACTTTTTCGGGGTCTGAGCACTGAAGCTTTCTTT. Protein product: CASSLLFRGLSTEAFF.

This clonotype was counted many times. The gene calls are TRBV2 and TRBJ1-4; possible D gene TRBD1, 5 bases. This CDR3 has 14 residues. Trimming removed 5 bases at V and 11 bases at J, with 18 bases between. Germline V gives CDR1 SNHLY, CDR2 FYNNEI. CDR3 bases: TGTGCCAGCAGTAAACAGGAGGACGGGGACAAACTGTTTTTT. The encoded protein is CASSKQEDGDKLFF.

DNA for the CDR3: TGCAGCGTTGCATACAGGACCCAAAACATTCAGTACTTC. Its translation is CSVAYRTQNIQYF. This sequence joins TRBV29-1 and TRBJ2-4; a possible D gene is TRBD1 (5 bases). Deletions cut 4 bases from V and 5 bases from J, with 12 bases between. This CDR3 has 13 residues. From germline, CDR1 is SQVTM and CDR2 ANQGSEA.

The table lists this clonotype with many counts. The rearrangement uses TRBV12-3 or TRBV12-4 and TRBJ2-4; TRBD1 agrees at 8 bases. V lost 6 bases and J lost 8; bases outside the gene matches: 6. The CDR3 runs 13 residues. The CDR3 region is CASSPGTGDIQYF. DNA of the CDR3: TGTGCCAGCAGCCCCGGGACAGGTGACATTCAGTACTTC.

Many counts were recorded for this clonotype. The junction does not match germline at one end; this may be a read error. This chain connects TRBV12-3 or TRBV12-4 to TRBJ2-7, with TRBD2 as a possible D gene (5 bases). CDR3 size: 14 residues. In DNA, the CDR3 is TGTGCCAGCAGCTTAGGTGGGAGCGCCTACGAGCAGTACTTC. Translating it yields CASSLGGSAYEQYF.

This clonotype was observed a few times. The V gene is TRBV20-1, the J gene TRBJ2-3; D not certain. CDR1 is DFQATT, CDR2 SNEGSKA, per germline (reference sequence). Trimming left V 3 bases short and J 5 bases short, with 6 bases between. This CDR3 is 11 amino acids long. The CDR3 DNA sequence: TGCAGTGCTAGTCGCGTAGATACGCAGTATTTT. Its translation is CSASRVDTQYF.

This clonotype was recorded at least ten times. CDR3: CSANPGQAGAKNIQYF. CDR3 DNA sequence: TGCAGTGCCAACCCAGGACAAGCGGGTGCCAAAAACATTCAGTACTTC. The chain is built from TRBV20-1 and TRBJ2-4; tentatively, D is TRBD2 (6 bases). Per germline, CDR1 DFQATT and CDR2 SNEGSKA (reference sequence). V was cut by 6 bases and J by 1 base, with 19 bases left in between. This CDR3 is built from 16 residues.

This clonotype was seen many times. CDR3 in DNA: TGCAGTGCTGATGGACAGTTTTCTAGCACAGATACGCAGTATTTT. Translation gives CSADGQFSSTDTQYF. The chain is built from TRBV20-1 and TRBJ2-3; a weak D match, TRBD1 (6 bases). Germline CDR1 and CDR2: DFQATT and SNEGSKA (reference sequence). This CDR3 contains 15 residues. Trimming cost V 5 bases and J 0 bases, with 15 bases left between them.

Concerning this clonotype itself: With only one base between it and a far larger clone, this is likely a read error. The gene calls are TRBV11-2 and TRBJ2-3; D uncertain. CDR3 size: 15 residues. Germline V gene sequence: CDR1 SGHAT, CDR2 FQNNGV. Trimming removed 5 bases from V and 1 base from J, with 13 bases in between. CDR3 sequence (DNA): TGTGCCAGCAGCGCGTCGTGGATCGGCACAGATACGCAGTATTTT. It yields the protein CASSASWIGTDTQYF.

This chain joins TRBV20-1 and TRBJ2-1, with 7 bases that match TRBD2. V lost 2 bases and J lost 6; bases outside the gene matches: 4. Germline CDR1 is DFQATT and CDR2 is SNEGSKA (reference sequence). This CDR3 contains 13 residues. The CDR3 reads CSARPPGGNEQFF. The CDR3 DNA follows: TGCAGTGCTAGACCTCCGGGGGGCAATGAGCAGTTCTTC.

In this sample, this clonotype turned up many times. J is TRBJ2-7 and V is TRBV3-1; D may be TRBD2 (6 bases). In germline, CDR1 is LGHDT, CDR2 YNNKEL (reference sequence). The V end was cut by 1 base, the J end by 1 base, with 8 bases between. This CDR3 region has 14 residues. The CDR3 DNA reads as TGTGCCAGCAGCCAAGTAGGAGGGTCCTACGAGCAGTACTTC. Amino acid sequence: CASSQVGGSYEQYF.

This clonotype was observed at least ten times. The chain uses TRBV30 and TRBJ2-3, with 11 nucleotides matching TRBD2. The germline CDR1 and CDR2 sequences are GTSNPN and SVGIG (reference sequence). This CDR3 region has 15 residues. V gave up 5 bases and J gave up 1 base; unmatched junction bases: 5. CDR3 DNA sequence: TGTGCCTGGCGACTAGCGGGAAGGGGCACAGATACGCAGTATTTT. It yields the protein CAWRLAGRGTDTQYF.

This clonotype came up many times. The chain has TRBV20-1 and TRBJ1-1; D unclear. V lost 0 bases, J lost 1 base, and 12 bases lay in between. The germline CDR1 and CDR2 sequences are DFQATT and SNEGSKA (reference sequence). CDR3 length equals 15 residues. The CDR3 DNA follows: TGCAGTGCTAGAGATCGAGCAGTTACGAACACTGAAGCTTTCTTT. Amino acid sequence: CSARDRAVTNTEAFF.

This clonotype has at least ten counts. The chain links TRBV2 to TRBJ2-1, with 9 bases that match TRBD2. J was trimmed by 9 bases and V by 6 bases; bases with no gene match: 15. Germline V gene sequence: CDR1 SNHLY, CDR2 FYNNEI. The CDR3 runs 16 residues. The CDR3 loop reads CASSPPWAGGPGEQFF. The CDR3 nucleotides are TGTGCCAGCAGCCCCCCCTGGGCGGGAGGGCCAGGTGAGCAGTTCTTC.

This clonotype showed up just a few times. The CDR3 DNA sequence: TGTGCCACCACCACGGGACTAGACAGCCATGAGCAGTTCTTC. It specifies CATTTGLDSHEQFF. This chain links TRBV24-1 with TRBJ2-5, with TRBD2 matching over 8 bases. The DNA end lines up better with TRBJ2-1; the J call may be wrong. The germline gives CDR1 KGHDR, CDR2 SFDVKD. CDR3 length: 14 residues.

The chain couples TRBV5-4 to TRBJ1-2; D perhaps matches TRBD1 (5 bases). Looked up from germline, CDR1 is SGHNT and CDR2 is YYREEE (reference sequence). V lost 4 bases to trimming and J lost 5 bases, with 18 bases between them. This CDR3 region has 15 residues. This CDR3 reads CASSGAWGAGYGYTF. DNA of the CDR3: TGTGCCAGCAGCGGAGCTTGGGGCGCAGGGTATGGCTACACCTTC.

CDR3 in DNA: TGCAGTGCTAGAGATCCGATGGGAATAGCCAAAAACATTCAGTACTTC. This encodes CSARDPMGIAKNIQYF. This sequence joins TRBV20-1 and TRBJ2-4, with no clear D. Deletions cut 0 bases from V and 0 bases from J, with 12 bases between. The CDR3 length is 16 residues. Germline lookup yields CDR1 DFQATT and CDR2 SNEGSKA (reference sequence).

This clonotype was observed many times. This sequence joins TRBV28 and TRBJ2-1, with 10 bases fitting TRBD2. The germline CDR1 and CDR2 sequences are MDHEN and SYDVKM. This CDR3 comprises 14 residues. V lost 7 bases, J lost 9 bases, and 9 bases stayed unmatched. The CDR3 DNA follows: TGTGCCAGCACGAGGGGACTAGCGACTCCTGAGCAGTTCTTC. The encoded protein is CASTRGLATPEQFF.